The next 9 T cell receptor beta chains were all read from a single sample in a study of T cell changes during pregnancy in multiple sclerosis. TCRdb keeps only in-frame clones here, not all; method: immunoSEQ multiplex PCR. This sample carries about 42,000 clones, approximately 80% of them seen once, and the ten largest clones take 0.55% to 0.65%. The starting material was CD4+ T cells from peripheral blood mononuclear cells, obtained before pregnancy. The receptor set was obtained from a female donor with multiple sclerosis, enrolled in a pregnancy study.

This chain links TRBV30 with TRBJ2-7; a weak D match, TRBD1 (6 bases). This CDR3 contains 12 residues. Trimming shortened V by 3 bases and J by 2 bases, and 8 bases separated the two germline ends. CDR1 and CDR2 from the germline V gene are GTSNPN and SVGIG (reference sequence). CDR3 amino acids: CAWSRGPYEQYF. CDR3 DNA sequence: TGTGCCTGGAGCAGGGGACCCTACGAGCAGTACTTC.

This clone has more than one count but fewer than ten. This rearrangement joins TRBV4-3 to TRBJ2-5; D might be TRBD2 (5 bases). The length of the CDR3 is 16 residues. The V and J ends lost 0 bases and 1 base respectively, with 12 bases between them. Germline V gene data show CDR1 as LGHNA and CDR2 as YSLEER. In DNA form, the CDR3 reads TGCGCCAGCAGCCAAGATCTACCGGCGGGCCAAGAGACCCAGTACTTC. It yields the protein CASSQDLPAGQETQYF.

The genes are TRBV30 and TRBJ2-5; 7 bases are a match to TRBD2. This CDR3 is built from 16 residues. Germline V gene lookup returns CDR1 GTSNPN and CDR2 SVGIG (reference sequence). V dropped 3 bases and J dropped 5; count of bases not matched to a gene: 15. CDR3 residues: CAWRVVGGPEYETQYF. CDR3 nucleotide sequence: TGTGCCTGGAGGGTTGTGGGAGGGCCTGAGTATGAGACCCAGTACTTC.

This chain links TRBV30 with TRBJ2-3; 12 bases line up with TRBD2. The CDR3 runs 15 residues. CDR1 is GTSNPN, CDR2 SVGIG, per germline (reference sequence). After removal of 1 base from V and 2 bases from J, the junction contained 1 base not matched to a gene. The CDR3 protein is CAWSGLAGVTDTQYF. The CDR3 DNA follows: TGTGCCTGGAGTGGACTAGCGGGAGTCACAGATACGCAGTATTTT.

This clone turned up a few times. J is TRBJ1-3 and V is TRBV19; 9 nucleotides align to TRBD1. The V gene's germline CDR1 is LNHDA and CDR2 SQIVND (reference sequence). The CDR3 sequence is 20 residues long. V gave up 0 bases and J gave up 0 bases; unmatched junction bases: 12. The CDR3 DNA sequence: TGTGCCAGTAGTATAGATCTCTTCGGGGGACAGGGACGCTCTGGAAACACCATATATTTT. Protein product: CASSIDLFGGQGRSGNTIYF. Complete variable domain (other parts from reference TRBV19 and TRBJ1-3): DGGITQSPKYLFRKEGQNVTLSCEQNLNHDAMYWYRQDPGQGLRLIYYSQIVNDFQKGDIAEGYSVSREKKESFPLTVTSAQKNPTAFYLCASSIDLFGGQGRSGNTIYFGEGSWLTVV.

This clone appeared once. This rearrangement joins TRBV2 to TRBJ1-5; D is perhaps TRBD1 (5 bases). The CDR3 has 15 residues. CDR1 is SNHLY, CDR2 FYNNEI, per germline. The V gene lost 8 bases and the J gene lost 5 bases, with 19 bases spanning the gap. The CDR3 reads CASRAGLRGDQPQHF. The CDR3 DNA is TGTGCCAGCCGTGCGGGACTTCGAGGGGATCAGCCCCAGCATTTT.

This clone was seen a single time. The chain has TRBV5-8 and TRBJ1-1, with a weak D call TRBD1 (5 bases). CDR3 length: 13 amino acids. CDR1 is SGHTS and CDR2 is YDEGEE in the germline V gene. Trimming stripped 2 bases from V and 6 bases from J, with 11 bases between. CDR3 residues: CASSFPQGAEAFF. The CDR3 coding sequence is TGTGCCAGCAGCTTCCCCCAGGGCGCTGAAGCTTTCTTT.

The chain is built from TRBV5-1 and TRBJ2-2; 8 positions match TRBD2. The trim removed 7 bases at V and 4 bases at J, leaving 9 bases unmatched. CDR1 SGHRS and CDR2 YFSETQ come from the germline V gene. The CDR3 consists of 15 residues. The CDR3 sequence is CASRISSGGTGELFF. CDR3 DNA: TGCGCCAGCCGTATATCCAGCGGGGGCACCGGGGAGCTGTTTTTT.

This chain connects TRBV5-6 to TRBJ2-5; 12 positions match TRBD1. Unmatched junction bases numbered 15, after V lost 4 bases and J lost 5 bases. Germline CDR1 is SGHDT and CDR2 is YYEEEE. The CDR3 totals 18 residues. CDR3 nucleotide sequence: TGTGCCAGCAGCCCGGGGACAGGGGGCCGCGCTTGGTTGGAGACCCAGTACTTC. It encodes CASSPGTGGRAWLETQYF.